These 31 T cell receptor beta chains came from one sample sequenced in a study of beta chain features in type 1 diabetes. Reverse transcribing all isolated RNA meant expressed TCRB transcripts were sequenced. Here immunoSEQ multiplex PCR was the method, and the copy in TCRdb shows in-frame clones only, minus some. The data contain about 250,000 clones, approximately 11% of them singletons. These receptors' antigens are unknown. Study-wide findings and caveats: TCRB CDR3s from Type 1 diabetes patients were moderately but significantly shorter in all four CD4+ subsets.

The sequenced sample consisted of naive CD4+ T cells from blood. The receptors originated from a man aged 30 to 45 with type 1 diabetes.

This clone has more than one count but fewer than ten. This sample also contains other DNA sequences that code for the same CDR3. V gene TRBV9 combines with J gene TRBJ2-3; possibly TRBD2 for D (7 bases). V lost 0 bases and J 1 base, leaving 9 bases between the germline ends. Germline CDR1 and CDR2: SGDLS and YYNGEE. The CDR3 is 15 amino acids. In DNA, the CDR3 is TGTGCCAGCAGCGTAGCGGGGGGCCGCACAGATACGCAGTATTTT. Translated: CASSVAGGRTDTQYF.

This chain joins TRBV9 and TRBJ1-2; 7 bases fit TRBD1. Germline values: CDR1 SGDLS, CDR2 YYNGEE. After removal of 0 bases from V and 8 bases from J, the junction contained 7 bases not matched to a gene. This CDR3 region has 14 residues. The CDR3 spells CASSVEGRGYGYTF. The CDR3 DNA reads as TGTGCCAGCAGCGTAGAGGGCAGGGGGTACGGCTACACCTTC.

In this sample, this clone turned up a few times. The chain carries TRBV4-1 and TRBJ2-1, with TRBD2 matching 11 bases. Germline V gives CDR1 MGHRA, CDR2 YSYEKL. This CDR3 has 16 amino acids. After removal of 2 bases from V and 5 bases from J, the junction contained 5 bases not matched to a gene. In DNA, the CDR3 is TGCGCCAGCAGCCAATCGGGGACTAGCGGCAACAATGAGCAGTTCTTC. It codes for CASSQSGTSGNNEQFF.

This clone was counted a few times. Here the CDR3 DNA reads TGTGCCAGCAACCGGGGAGGGGTTAATGGGGCCAACGTCCTGACTTTC. Translating it yields CASNRGGVNGANVLTF. The V gene is TRBV13, the J gene TRBJ2-6; 7 bases are shared with TRBD2. The length of the CDR3 is 16 residues. Germline V gene data show CDR1 as PRHDT and CDR2 as FYEKMQ (reference sequence). Trimming cost V 7 bases and J 3 bases; bases outside gene matches: 9.

The V call is TRBV7-3, the J call TRBJ2-1; a weak D match, TRBD2 (7 bases). The germline CDR1 and CDR2 sequences are SGHTA and FQGTGA. V gave up 5 bases and J gave up 5 bases, with 16 bases separating them. CDR3 length equals 15 residues. CDR3 in amino acids: CASSPGGAGNNEQFF. The CDR3 nucleotides are TGTGCCAGCAGCCCTGGGGGGGCAGGGAACAATGAGCAGTTCTTC.

This clone came up a few times. The chain joins TRBV5-1 to TRBJ2-3; TRBD2 is a possible D gene (5 bases). The CDR3 loop spans 13 amino acids. The V end lost 4 bases, the J end lost 6 bases, and 12 bases lay between the germline ends. Germline CDR1 SGHRS, CDR2 YFSETQ. DNA of the CDR3: TGCGCCAGCAGCGAACTCTCGGGGGATACGCAGTATTTT. This codes for CASSELSGDTQYF.

This clone has just a few counts. The V call is TRBV19, the J call TRBJ2-3; D ambiguous. The CDR3 is 14 amino acids. In germline, CDR1 is LNHDA, CDR2 SQIVND (reference sequence). The germline V and J ends were trimmed by 2 bases and 2 bases, with 8 bases remaining between them. The CDR3 DNA follows: TGTGCCAGTAGTATATCTTACACCACAGATACGCAGTATTTT. The encoded protein is CASSISYTTDTQYF.

This rearrangement joins TRBV2 to TRBJ1-6; possible D gene TRBD1, 6 bases. From germline, CDR1 is SNHLY and CDR2 FYNNEI. With 7 bases removed from V and 14 bases from J, the gap between germline ends came to 18 bases. This CDR3 has 13 residues. The CDR3: CASTEQGRGALHF. CDR3 DNA: TGTGCCAGCACCGAACAGGGCCGAGGGGCCCTCCACTTT.

This chain links TRBV30 with TRBJ1-2; D remains unclear. The V and J ends lost 2 bases and 4 bases respectively, with 14 bases between them. This CDR3 has 14 amino acids. Germline V gene sequence: CDR1 GTSNPN, CDR2 SVGIG (reference sequence). CDR3 bases: TGTGCCTGGAGTCCCGCTGGGAGCGCCTATGGCTACACCTTC. Translated: CAWSPAGSAYGYTF.

This chain uses TRBV7-3 with TRBJ2-7; 8 nucleotides agree with TRBD1. With 3 bases clipped from V and 7 bases from J, the junction kept 14 bases outside the gene matches. Per germline, CDR1 SGHTA and CDR2 FQGTGA. There are 16 residues in the CDR3. The CDR3 spells CASSLGDRKFSGEQYF. As DNA, the CDR3 is TGTGCCAGCAGCTTGGGGGACAGGAAATTTTCGGGGGAGCAGTACTTC.

The rearrangement links TRBV7-2 to TRBJ2-7; 7 positions agree with TRBD2. The ends lost 4 bases at V and 2 bases at J; junction bases unmatched: 5. The length of the CDR3 is 14 residues. Germline loops: CDR1 SGHTA, CDR2 FQGNSA. In nucleotides, the CDR3 is TGTGCCAGCAGCTGGAGCGGGATTACCTACGAGCAGTACTTC. Encoded protein: CASSWSGITYEQYF.

The chain recombines TRBV4-2 with TRBJ2-2, with TRBD1 identical over 10 bases. V lost 3 bases, J lost 6 bases, and 1 base stayed unmatched. The CDR3 has 14 amino acids. Germline CDR1 reads LGHNA; CDR2 reads YNFKEQ. CDR3 in amino acids: CASSHGTGAGELFF. CDR3 in DNA: TGTGCCAGCAGCCACGGGACAGGGGCCGGGGAGCTGTTTTTT.

This clone was detected only a few times. Written as DNA, the CDR3 is TGTGCCAGCAGTTTACCCCCCGGACAGGGCACCTACGAGCAGTACTTC. The encoded protein is CASSLPPGQGTYEQYF. V gene TRBV28 combines with J gene TRBJ2-7, with 8 bases fitting TRBD1. Germline V gene sequence: CDR1 MDHEN, CDR2 SYDVKM. V lost 2 bases to trimming and J lost 2 bases; unmatched junction nucleotides: 8. This CDR3 region has 16 residues.

In nucleotides, the CDR3 is TGTGCCAGCAGCGTAGCTGGGGGGACTAATGAAAAACTGTTTTTT. Translating it yields CASSVAGGTNEKLFF. The chain uses TRBV9 and TRBJ1-4; a possible D gene is TRBD1 (5 bases). Trimming left V 0 bases short and J 2 bases short, with 8 bases between. The CDR3 is 15 amino acids. Germline-derived CDR1 and CDR2 are SGDLS and YYNGEE.

The chain joins TRBV9 to TRBJ2-5; 7 positions agree with TRBD1. Germline V gives CDR1 SGDLS, CDR2 YYNGEE. With V trimmed by 8 bases and J by 5 bases, 3 bases remained unmatched. The length of the CDR3 is 11 residues. The CDR3 here is CASGQAETQYF. The CDR3 DNA reads TGTGCCAGTGGACAGGCGGAGACCCAGTACTTC.

This clone has a handful of counts. V and J are TRBV29-1 and TRBJ1-2, with D possibly TRBD1 on 5 matching bases. The germline V gene encodes CDR1 SQVTM and CDR2 ANQGSEA. The germline V and J ends were trimmed by 0 bases and 4 bases, with 18 bases remaining between them. The CDR3 is 16 amino acids. The CDR3 sequence is CSVEERVGGDRYGYTF. Here the CDR3 DNA reads TGCAGCGTTGAAGAGAGGGTCGGAGGGGATCGCTATGGCTACACCTTC.

The V gene is TRBV29-1, the J gene TRBJ2-6; 12 nucleotides align to TRBD1. The CDR3 sequence is 21 residues long. Germline V gene sequence: CDR1 SQVTM, CDR2 ANQGSEA. Trimming cost V 3 bases and J 0 bases; bases outside gene matches: 15. CDR3 protein: CSVDGTGGFRWLCSGANVLTF. The CDR3 nucleotides are TGCAGCGTTGATGGGACAGGGGGCTTTAGATGGTTGTGCTCTGGGGCCAACGTCCTGACTTTC.

CDR3 bases: TGCGCCAGCAGCCAAAAACTAGCGGGAGTAACCGGGGAGCTGTTTTTT. Protein sequence: CASSQKLAGVTGELFF. The chain couples TRBV4-3 to TRBJ2-2; 11 bases fit TRBD2. This CDR3 contains 16 residues. Germline CDR1 LGHNA, CDR2 YSLEER. The V and J ends lost 2 bases and 5 bases, in that order; junction bases with no gene match: 4.

This clone was counted a few times. The chain combines TRBV9 with TRBJ1-6, with a possible D match to TRBD1 (5 bases). The CDR3 loop spans 11 amino acids. V lost 2 bases and J lost 13, with 7 bases in between. The germline gives CDR1 SGDLS, CDR2 YYNGEE. The CDR3 DNA sequence: TGTGCCAGCAGCGTCCCAGGGCCCCTCCACTTT. Translated: CASSVPGPLHF. Complete variable domain (other parts from reference TRBV9 and TRBJ1-6): DSGVTQTPKHLITATGQRVTLRCSPRSGDLSVYWYQQSLDQGLQFLIQYYNGEERAKGNILERFSAQQFPDLHSELNLSSLELGDSALYFCASSVPGPLHFGNGTRLTVT.

This chain connects TRBV2 to TRBJ1-2; 7 nucleotides line up with TRBD1. The CDR3 length is 12 residues. The V gene's germline CDR1 is SNHLY and CDR2 FYNNEI. J was trimmed by 6 bases and V by 6 bases; bases with no gene match: 4. CDR3 sequence reads: CASSEQGNGYTF. The CDR3 DNA follows: TGTGCCAGCAGCGAACAGGGGAATGGCTACACCTTC.

The chain combines TRBV7-9 with TRBJ2-1, with a possible D match to TRBD2 (5 bases). The germline CDR1 and CDR2 sequences are SEHNR and FQNEAQ (reference sequence). V was cut by 1 base and J by 9 bases, with 19 bases left in between. The CDR3 runs to 16 residues. Here the CDR3 reads CASSLGETRPSGEQFF. CDR3 bases: TGTGCCAGCAGCTTAGGGGAGACTCGCCCCAGCGGTGAGCAGTTCTTC.

The chain links TRBV4-1 to TRBJ1-2, with D maybe TRBD1 (5 bases). Trimming left V 2 bases short and J 4 bases short, with 14 bases between. Germline lookup yields CDR1 MGHRA and CDR2 YSYEKL. The CDR3 length is 15 residues. CDR3 bases: TGCGCCAGCAGCCAACAAGGGAAGGGGATCTATGGCTACACCTTC. Protein: CASSQQGKGIYGYTF.

Written as DNA, the CDR3 is TGTGCCAGCAGCTCGTCGGGACAGGGCAATCAGCCCCAGCATTTT. Its translation is CASSSSGQGNQPQHF. The rearrangement links TRBV27 to TRBJ1-5; 8 bases are shared with TRBD1. The germline CDR1 and CDR2 sequences are MNHEY and SMNVEV (reference sequence). V shed 6 bases, J shed 2 bases, and the junction held 6 bases outside the gene matches. The CDR3 is 15 amino acids.

This clone was detected a few times. The rearrangement uses TRBV4-1 and TRBJ2-5; 10 nucleotides line up with TRBD1. The J call may be mistaken, given a closer DNA end match to TRBJ2-7. CDR3 size: 15 residues. Germline CDR1 is MGHRA and CDR2 is YSYEKL. CDR3 protein: CASSQTRDRGYEQYF. The CDR3 region has the DNA TGCGCCAGCAGCCAAACACGGGACAGGGGCTACGAGCAGTACTTC.

This clone was seen only a few times. The chain couples TRBV27 to TRBJ1-1, with D unresolved. Trimming removed 4 bases from V and 10 bases from J, with 13 bases in between. Germline V gene sequence: CDR1 MNHEY, CDR2 SMNVEV (reference sequence). The CDR3 spans 12 residues. The DNA of the CDR3 is TGTGCCAGCAGTTCCTGGCCCCGCGGAGCTTTCTTT. Translating gives CASSSWPRGAFF.

V and J are TRBV28 and TRBJ1-5; 11 bases fit TRBD1. The CDR3 consists of 14 residues. Germline V gene sequence: CDR1 MDHEN, CDR2 SYDVKM. The trim removed 7 bases at V and 6 bases at J, leaving 5 bases unmatched. CDR3 sequence: CASTPDRGLQPQHF. DNA for the CDR3: TGTGCCAGCACCCCGGACAGGGGGCTTCAGCCCCAGCATTTT.

The chain joins TRBV4-2 to TRBJ2-1, with 11 bases aligning to TRBD2. Trimming at V came to 5 bases and at J to 7 bases, leaving 7 bases not matched to a gene. Germline CDR1 is LGHNA and CDR2 is YNFKEQ. The CDR3 totals 15 residues. The CDR3 coding sequence is TGTGCCAGCAGCGCCCTTAGCGGGGGGGTTAATGAGCAGTTCTTC. Translating it yields CASSALSGGVNEQFF.

The chain uses TRBV7-9 and TRBJ2-7; TRBD2 matches 8 bases. Germline assignment: CDR1 SEHNR and CDR2 FQNEAQ (reference sequence). This CDR3 has 15 residues. J was trimmed by 4 bases and V by 3 bases; bases with no gene match: 8. The CDR3 DNA follows: TGTGCCAGCAGCTTCAGCGGGGGTCCCTCTTACGAGCAGTACTTC. It specifies CASSFSGGPSYEQYF.

The chain employs TRBV29-1 and TRBJ2-3, with D tentatively TRBD1 (5 bases). This CDR3 contains 13 residues. Trimming pared 3 bases from V and 0 bases from J, leaving 7 bases between. Germline V gene sequence: CDR1 SQVTM, CDR2 ANQGSEA. The CDR3 reads CSVDRDSTDTQYF. CDR3 nucleotides: TGCAGCGTTGACAGGGATAGCACAGATACGCAGTATTTT.

The rearrangement joins TRBV9 to TRBJ2-7; possible D gene TRBD1, 6 bases. The germline CDR1 and CDR2 sequences are SGDLS and YYNGEE. The CDR3 runs to 15 residues. The V gene lost 0 bases and the J gene lost 2 bases, with 12 bases spanning the gap. The CDR3: CASSVEVGATYEQYF. Written as DNA, the CDR3 is TGTGCCAGCAGCGTAGAGGTGGGGGCAACCTACGAGCAGTACTTC.

This clone was seen only a few times. The genes are TRBV29-1 and TRBJ1-1; D gene ambiguous. Looked up from germline, CDR1 is SQVTM and CDR2 is ANQGSEA. The V gene lost 6 bases and the J gene lost 1 base, with 6 bases spanning the gap. CDR3 length equals 11 residues. The CDR3 region has the DNA TGCAGCGTAGAGGGGAACACTGAAGCTTTCTTT. Translation: CSVEGNTEAFF. The entire variable domain, with the rest obtained from reference TRBV29-1 and TRBJ1-1, is as follows: SAVISQKPSRDICQRGTSLTIQCQVDSQVTMMFWYRQQPGQSLTLIATANQGSEATYESGFVIDKFPISRPNLTFSTLTVSNMSPEDSSIYLCSVEGNTEAFFGQGTRLTVV.